This paragraph covers one TCR beta chain sequence. The antigen is unknown. Original data processing: With immunoSEQ giving junction-only sequences and no quality scores, filtering differed. Repertoires were generated with immunoSEQ multiplex PCR, while TCRdb's copy carries only in-frame clones and drops some. V and J calls and clone size are those listed in that table; D and trimming were worked out from the DNA. The data contain about 870,000 clones, 85% to 95% of them singletons. CD45RO-negative, CCR7-positively selected cells formed the naive CD8 fraction, excluding terminally differentiated effector memory CD45RA+ cells. These data belong to a study of shared clonotypes between healthy human individuals. For the study at large: The donors, a couple of women and a few men, were aged 18 to 49. Study-level results: The naive CD4 repertoires of several donors were compared, and roughly 5% of clonotypes were shared.

V trimming: 1 base; J trimming: 4 bases; junction bases outside the gene matches: 6. Germline loops: CDR1 SGHDN, CDR2 FVKESK. This CDR3 contains 18 residues. The source is a man aged 25 to 45 in good health. V usage is TRBV14 and J usage is TRBJ2-1; 14 bases match TRBD2. Source material: naive CD8+ T cells sorted from blood. The CDR3 DNA reads as TGTGCCAGCAGCCAAGCCCCGGGACTAGCGGGAGAGTACAATGAGCAGTTCTTC. It codes for CASSQAPGLAGEYNEQFF.